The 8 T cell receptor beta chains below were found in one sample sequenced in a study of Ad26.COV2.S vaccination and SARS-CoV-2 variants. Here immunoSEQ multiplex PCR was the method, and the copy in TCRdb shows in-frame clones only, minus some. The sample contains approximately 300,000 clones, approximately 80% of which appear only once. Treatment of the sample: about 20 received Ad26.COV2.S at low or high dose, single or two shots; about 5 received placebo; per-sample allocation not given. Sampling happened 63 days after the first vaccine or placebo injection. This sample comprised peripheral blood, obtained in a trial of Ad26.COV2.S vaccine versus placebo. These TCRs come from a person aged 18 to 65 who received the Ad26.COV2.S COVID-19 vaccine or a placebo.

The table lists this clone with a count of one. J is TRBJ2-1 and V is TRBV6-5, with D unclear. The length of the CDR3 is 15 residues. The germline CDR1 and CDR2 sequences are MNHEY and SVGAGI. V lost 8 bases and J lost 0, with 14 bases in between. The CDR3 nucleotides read TGTGCCAGCTCGCCAGAGCGAGGCTCCTACAATGAGCAGTTCTTC. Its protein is CASSPERGSYNEQFF.

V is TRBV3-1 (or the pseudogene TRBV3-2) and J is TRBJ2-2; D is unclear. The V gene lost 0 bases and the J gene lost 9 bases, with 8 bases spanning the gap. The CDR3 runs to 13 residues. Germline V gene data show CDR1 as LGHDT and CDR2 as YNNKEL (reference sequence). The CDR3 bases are TGTGCCAGCAGCCAAGAGCGCGGCAGGGAGCTGTTTTTT. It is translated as CASSQERGRELFF.

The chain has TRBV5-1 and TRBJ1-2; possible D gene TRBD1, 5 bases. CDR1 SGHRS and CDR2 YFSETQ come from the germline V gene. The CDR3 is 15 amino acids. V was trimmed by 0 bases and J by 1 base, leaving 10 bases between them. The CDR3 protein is CASSLGGRGNYGYTF. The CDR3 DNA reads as TGCGCCAGCAGCTTGGGGGGACGGGGTAACTATGGCTACACCTTC.

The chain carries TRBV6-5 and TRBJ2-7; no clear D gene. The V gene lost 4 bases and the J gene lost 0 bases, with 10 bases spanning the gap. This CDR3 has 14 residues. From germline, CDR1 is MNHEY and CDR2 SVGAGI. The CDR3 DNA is TGTGCCAGCAGTTGGGGTCTGTCCTCCTACGAGCAGTACTTC. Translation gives CASSWGLSSYEQYF.

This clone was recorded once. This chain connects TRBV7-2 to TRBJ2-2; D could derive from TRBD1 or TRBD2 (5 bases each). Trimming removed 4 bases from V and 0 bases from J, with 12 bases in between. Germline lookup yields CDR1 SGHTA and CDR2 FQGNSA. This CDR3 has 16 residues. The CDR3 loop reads CASSSPGHSNTGELFF. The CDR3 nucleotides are TGTGCCAGCAGCTCCCCGGGGCACTCGAACACCGGGGAGCTGTTTTTT.

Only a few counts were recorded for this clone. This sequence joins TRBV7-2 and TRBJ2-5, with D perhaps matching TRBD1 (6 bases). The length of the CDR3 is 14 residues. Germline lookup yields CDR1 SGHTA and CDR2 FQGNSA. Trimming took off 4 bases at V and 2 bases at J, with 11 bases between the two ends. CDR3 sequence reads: CASSSTGIQETQYF. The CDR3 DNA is TGTGCCAGCAGCTCCACAGGGATACAAGAGACCCAGTACTTC.

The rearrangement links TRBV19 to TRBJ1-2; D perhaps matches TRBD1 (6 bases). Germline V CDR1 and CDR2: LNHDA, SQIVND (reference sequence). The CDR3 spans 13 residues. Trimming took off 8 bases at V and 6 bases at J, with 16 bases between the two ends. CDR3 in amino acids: CASPRQDRDGYTF. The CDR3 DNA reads TGTGCCAGTCCACGACAGGATAGAGATGGCTACACCTTC. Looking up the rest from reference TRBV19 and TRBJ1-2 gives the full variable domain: DGGITQSPKYLFRKEGQNVTLSCEQNLNHDAMYWYRQDPGQGLRLIYYSQIVNDFQKGDIAEGYSVSREKKESFPLTVTSAQKNPTAFYLCASPRQDRDGYTFGSGTRLTVV.

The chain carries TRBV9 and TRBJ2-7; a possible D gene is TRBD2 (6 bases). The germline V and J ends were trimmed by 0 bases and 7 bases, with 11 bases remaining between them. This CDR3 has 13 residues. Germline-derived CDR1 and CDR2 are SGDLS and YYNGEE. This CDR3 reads CASSVGAAGEQYF. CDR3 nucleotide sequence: TGTGCCAGCAGCGTAGGGGCGGCGGGGGAGCAGTACTTC.